This record looks at one T cell receptor (beta chain) sequence and its context. This sample is drawn from a study of blood T cell repertoires in COVID-19. Study context: COVID-19 samples from acute and convalescent phases originated in the United States, Italy and Spain. From T cells, B-cell-depleted T cells, or PBMCs came the material, which was cDNA or gDNA.

Authors' processing steps: Amplification with reference gene primers provided the estimates of nucleated cell counts. Data came from immunoSEQ multiplex PCR; TCRdb stores just in-frame clones and leaves some out. V, J and clone size reflect that table, while D and trimming were determined from the DNA. The table records around 300,000 clones, 89% of them present only once. The J segment lost 0 bases and the V segment lost 4 bases, leaving 8 bases of the junction unmatched. This CDR3 has 18 amino acids. Germline V gene data show CDR1 as SGHRS and CDR2 as YFSETQ. The V and J genes are TRBV5-1 and TRBJ1-6; 9 bases map to TRBD1. Sequences were obtained from peripheral blood. This TCR was recovered from a woman in her forties who had recovered from COVID-19. The CDR3 region is CASSPGQGRGSYNSPLHF. CDR3 nucleotide sequence: TGCGCCAGCAGCCCAGGACAGGGGCGAGGCTCCTATAATTCACCCCTCCACTTT.